The 20 T cell receptor beta chains in this list originate from one sample, sequenced in a study of beta chain features in type 1 diabetes. The study reverse transcribed the entire isolated RNA, so it sequenced expressed TCRB transcripts. Assay: immunoSEQ multiplex PCR; the TCRdb copy retains only in-frame clones and omits some. The profile shows fewer than 65,000 clones, approximately 59% of them singletons. The sample was Tregs from blood. The receptors come from a woman aged 18 to 35 in good health.

This clone showed up just a few times. The V call is TRBV10-3, the J call TRBJ2-7, with 7 bases aligning to TRBD1. The V and J ends lost 4 bases and 0 bases, in that order; junction bases with no gene match: 0. CDR1 and CDR2 from the germline V gene are ENHRY and SYGVKD. This CDR3 comprises 13 residues. This CDR3 reads CAISGTGSYEQYF. In DNA, the CDR3 is TGTGCCATCAGTGGGACAGGCTCCTACGAGCAGTACTTC.

This chain joins TRBV28 and TRBJ1-1; a possible D gene is TRBD1 (6 bases). V was clipped by 6 bases and J by 9 bases, with 14 bases between them. CDR3 size: 12 residues. Germline V gene data show CDR1 as MDHEN and CDR2 as SYDVKM. The CDR3 nucleotides read TGTGCCAGCAGCCTTAGGGGGGGAAAAGCTTTCTTT. It specifies CASSLRGGKAFF.

In DNA form, the CDR3 reads TGCGCCAGCAGCGTTGGAGACGGTGCCGGGGAGCTGTTTTTT. As protein: CASSVGDGAGELFF. This sequence joins TRBV5-1 and TRBJ2-2; no firm D call. The V end was cut by 4 bases, the J end by 6 bases, with 13 bases between. CDR1 is SGHRS, CDR2 YFSETQ, per germline. This CDR3 comprises 14 residues. The whole variable domain, remainder taken from reference TRBV5-1 and TRBJ2-2, is KAGVTQTPRYLIKTRGQQVTLSCSPISGHRSVSWYQQTPGQGLQFLFEYFSETQRNKGNFPGRFSGRQFSNSRSEMNVSTLELGDSALYLCASSVGDGAGELFFGEGSRLTVL.

The chain links TRBV5-1 to TRBJ1-1; TRBD1 matches 10 bases. The V gene's germline CDR1 is SGHRS and CDR2 YFSETQ. CDR3 length: 16 residues. The J segment lost 12 bases and the V segment lost 4 bases, leaving 18 bases of the junction unmatched. In nucleotides, the CDR3 is TGCGCCAGCAGCGATTTGACAGGGGGCTGCTTCGGGGAAACTTTCTTT. Translated: CASSDLTGGCFGETFF.

The chain is built from TRBV5-6 and TRBJ2-7; 7 nucleotides agree with TRBD1. There are 14 residues in the CDR3. Trimming took 4 bases from V and 6 from J; bases not matched to a gene: 10. CDR1 is SGHDT and CDR2 is YYEEEE in the germline V gene. Written as DNA, the CDR3 is TGTGCCAGCAGCGTAACAGGGGTACTAAGCGAGCAGTACTTC. Translating gives CASSVTGVLSEQYF.

This chain joins TRBV2 and TRBJ1-3; D is unresolved. With 7 bases removed from V and 3 bases from J, the gap between germline ends came to 13 bases. The V gene's germline CDR1 is SNHLY and CDR2 FYNNEI. This CDR3 is 14 amino acids long. CDR3 loop: CASTPNRGGNTIYF. The CDR3 DNA reads TGTGCCAGCACTCCTAATCGGGGTGGAAACACCATATATTTT.

The chain uses TRBV5-1 and TRBJ2-7, with 11 bases lining up with TRBD2. CDR3 length equals 17 residues. Germline CDR1 and CDR2: SGHRS and YFSETQ. V lost 0 bases, J lost 0 bases, and 5 bases stayed unmatched. The CDR3 DNA follows: TGCGCCAGCAGCTTGGCACGGACTAGCGGGTACTCCTACGAGCAGTACTTC. This gives the protein CASSLARTSGYSYEQYF.

The rearrangement uses TRBV2 and TRBJ2-1, with D possibly being TRBD1 (5 bases). The CDR3 totals 11 residues. With 7 bases removed from V and 8 bases from J, the gap between germline ends came to 9 bases. Germline V gene lookup returns CDR1 SNHLY and CDR2 FYNNEI. The CDR3 DNA reads TGTGCCAGCACCGAACAGGATGAGCAGTTCTTC. Protein sequence: CASTEQDEQFF.

This clone occurred a few times. V is TRBV5-1 and J is TRBJ1-2; possible D gene TRBD1, 5 bases. Trimming removed 4 bases at V and 5 bases at J, with 9 bases between. The CDR3 has 12 residues. Germline V gene sequence: CDR1 SGHRS, CDR2 YFSETQ. The CDR3 protein is CASSPDSYGYTF. Here the CDR3 DNA reads TGCGCCAGCAGCCCCGACAGTTATGGCTACACCTTC.

The rearrangement links TRBV5-4 to TRBJ1-1, with TRBD1 as a possible D gene (5 bases). The CDR3 totals 14 residues. The V gene lost 2 bases and the J gene lost 1 base, with 9 bases spanning the gap. From germline, CDR1 is SGHNT and CDR2 YYREEE (reference sequence). CDR3: CASSLTGSNTEAFF. CDR3 coding DNA: TGTGCCAGCAGCTTAACAGGATCGAACACTGAAGCTTTCTTT.

This clone was observed a few times. The V and J genes are TRBV6-5 and TRBJ2-7; the D gene is possibly TRBD2 (6 bases). Germline loops: CDR1 MNHEY, CDR2 SVGAGI. V was shortened by 0 bases and J by 9 bases, with 15 bases between the two germline ends. The CDR3 sequence is 14 residues long. The CDR3 here is CASSYSEGSDGQYF. In nucleotides, the CDR3 is TGTGCCAGCAGTTACTCGGAGGGGAGCGACGGGCAGTACTTC.

This chain uses TRBV5-4 with TRBJ2-5; 8 bases agree with TRBD2. The CDR3 sequence is 14 residues long. Trimming cost V 2 bases and J 7 bases; bases outside gene matches: 7. Looked up from germline, CDR1 is SGHNT and CDR2 is YYREEE (reference sequence). The CDR3 loop is CASSFSGAPGTQYF. CDR3 DNA sequence: TGTGCCAGCAGCTTTAGCGGGGCGCCGGGGACCCAGTACTTC.

In the case of this clone: At one boundary the junction diverges from the germline segment, which might be a read error. CDR3 in amino acids: CASSQKRGQGNEKLFF. The CDR3 coding sequence is TGCGCCAGCAGCCAAAAAAGGGGGCAGGGTAATGAAAAACTGTTTTTT. This sequence joins TRBV7-9 and TRBJ1-4, with 7 bases identical to TRBD1. Per the germline V gene, CDR1 is SEHNR and CDR2 is FQNEAQ (reference sequence). The CDR3 consists of 16 residues. The whole variable domain, filled in from reference TRBV7-9 and TRBJ1-4, reads DTGVSQNPRHKITKRGQNVTFRCDPISEHNRLYWYRQTLGQGPEFLTYFQNEAQLEKSRLLSDRFSAERPKGSFSTLEIQRTEQGDSAMYLCASSQKRGQGNEKLFFGSGTQLSVL.

The rearrangement links TRBV14 to TRBJ2-3; the D gene is possibly TRBD2 (5 bases). Trimming took 0 bases from V and 2 from J, leaving 9 bases between them. In germline, CDR1 is SGHDN, CDR2 FVKESK. The CDR3 length is 15 residues. The CDR3 nucleotides read TGTGCCAGCAGCCAAGATCGGACTGACACAGATACGCAGTATTTT. Translation gives CASSQDRTDTDTQYF.

This rearrangement joins TRBV5-1 to TRBJ2-3; 7 bases match TRBD2. Trimming removed 4 bases from V and 0 bases from J; junction bases left unmatched: 5. Germline CDR1 is SGHRS and CDR2 is YFSETQ. The CDR3 is 15 amino acids. DNA of the CDR3: TGCGCCAGCAGCCGCGGGACTATTAGCACAGATACGCAGTATTTT. Protein product: CASSRGTISTDTQYF.

The V gene is TRBV19, the J gene TRBJ1-1, with TRBD1 as a possible D gene (6 bases). The germline gives CDR1 LNHDA, CDR2 SQIVND (reference sequence). This CDR3 has 14 amino acids. Trimming stripped 7 bases from V and 5 bases from J, with 17 bases between. CDR3 nucleotides: TGTGCCAGTACTATGGGGGGGGCTCGGACTGAAGCTTTCTTT. The encoded protein is CASTMGGARTEAFF.

V gene TRBV29-1 combines with J gene TRBJ1-1; D is undetermined. The CDR3 is 13 residues long. V shed 1 base and J shed 1 base, with 7 bases lying between them. Germline lookup yields CDR1 SQVTM and CDR2 ANQGSEA. CDR3 nucleotide sequence: TGCAGCGTTGAAGTCCAGGCGAACACTGAAGCTTTCTTT. Protein sequence: CSVEVQANTEAFF.

This chain links TRBV5-6 with TRBJ2-5; perhaps TRBD1 as D (6 bases). Per the germline V gene, CDR1 is SGHDT and CDR2 is YYEEEE. The CDR3 extends over 16 amino acids. The V and J ends lost 0 bases and 5 bases respectively, with 17 bases between them. The DNA for the CDR3 is TGTGCCAGCAGCTTGGAAGTGGGGGCCTGGGGGGAGACCCAGTACTTC. Its protein product is CASSLEVGAWGETQYF.

V gene TRBV18 combines with J gene TRBJ1-4; D is possibly TRBD1 (6 bases). The germline gives CDR1 KGHSH, CDR2 LQKENI. The length of the CDR3 is 14 residues. V lost 0 bases and J lost 8, with 10 bases in between. Here the CDR3 reads CASSPPTGWEKLFF. CDR3 sequence (DNA): TGTGCCAGCTCACCACCCACAGGGTGGGAAAAACTGTTTTTT.

This chain links TRBV7-9 with TRBJ2-3, with 7 bases that match TRBD1. The CDR3 is 17 amino acids. Germline CDR1 SEHNR, CDR2 FQNEAQ (reference sequence). The V gene end was trimmed by 5 bases and the J gene end by 4 bases; junction bases not matched to a gene: 15. The CDR3 reads CASSRTGTVFGADTQYF. CDR3 nucleotides: TGTGCCAGCAGCAGAACCGGGACAGTATTTGGAGCAGATACGCAGTATTTT. The variable domain in full, with the rest retrieved from reference TRBV7-9 and TRBJ2-3, is DTGVSQNPRHKITKRGQNVTFRCDPISEHNRLYWYRQTLGQGPEFLTYFQNEAQLEKSRLLSDRFSAERPKGSFSTLEIQRTEQGDSAMYLCASSRTGTVFGADTQYFGPGTRLTVL.